Here is one TCR beta chain with its context. No antigen is known for it. No much larger clone exists at a distance of one base, and base qualities are not known. The entry originates in a study of CD8 T cell repertoires and HIV-1 epitope variants (dated by TCRdb to about 2020). Regarding the research as a whole: T cells were stimulated in separate culture wells with each of twenty-five peptides representing autologous and known Gag and Nef epitope variants. A CMV, EBV and flu peptide pool, the Ebola AY9 epitope as negative control, and a no-peptide well were included as control conditions. The epitopes tested were three Gag epitope families plus Nef HW9 and YT9. Using the EasySep Human T Cell Enrichment Kit, T cells were enriched and then co-cultured with an equal number of autologous T cell-negative cells acting as antigen-presenting cells. For 9 to 11 days the cultures were kept in IMDM with gentamicin, and on days 3 and 7 half of the media was changed with IL-2, IL-7 and IL-15 added. A 1M T cell aliquot was kept as an uncultured baseline condition, separate from the 80 or so T cell cultures. Running each culture condition in triplicate, except for one peptide done in duplicate, gave a total of about 91 T cell cultures.

TCR beta CDR3 regions were sequenced at survey depth on the immunoSEQ platform. The QIAamp DNA micro kit was used to extract genomic DNA from every cultured and uncultured CD8+ T cell population. For the original study's pipeline: Samples with fewer than 5,000 productive reads were excluded, resulting in the removal of about 6.5% of the 75 HIV peptide-stimulated cultures. Sequences were trimmed to CDR3 by a MANAFEST web app, and nonproductive sequences, CDR3s under 5 amino acids, and sequences not starting with C or ending with F/W were removed. For a clonotype to count as antigen-specific, the clonotype had to expand relative to the no-peptide control in at least 2 of 3 replicates at FDR 0.01, and only within one epitope family. A specific clonotype also had to show a frequency at least fivefold higher than in wells stimulated with peptides from other epitope families. TCRdb took this table from immuneACCESS and kept in-frame rearrangements with V and J called. Such tables lack part of the clones; where checked against another copy, unresolved V genes explain under half of the gap, and the rest is unexplained. V and J calls and clone size come straight from that table; D and trimming were deduced from the DNA. The sample data list roughly 4,600 clones, and roughly 70% of these were observed just once. The top ten constitute approximately 42% of the sample.

As encoded in the germline V gene, CDR1 is SGHNT while CDR2 is YENEEA. The CDR3 sequence holds 15 residues, the cysteine and phenylalanine included. Of all the DNA, just the CDR3 is kept, 45 bases in frame from base 1. A distance of 19 bases separates the germline ends of V and J, which lose 5 bases and 8 bases respectively. The EasySep Human CD8+ T Cell Enrichment Kit was used on day 10 to isolate CD8+ T cells from every culture. General findings and caveats noted by the study authors: Four or five clonotypes recognized the Nef KF9 family and one clonotype recognized the HW9 family, while no responses were seen to the TAALDMSHF plasma variant. Some ten antigen-specific TCR beta clonotypes were identified, of which six appeared to be cross-reactive for autologous or known escape epitope variants. The assay identified only TCR beta chains and indicated proliferation to antigen, not T cell function or cytokine profile.

In this chain, TRBV11-3 is recombined with TRBJ2-1; confidence is insufficient to name the D gene. Sequenced: cultured CD8+ T cells derived from PBMCs. This clonotype originated in a male donor with HIV. The sequenced DNA is TGTGCCAGCAGCCGCAGATCAGACATTTCCTATGAGCAGTTCTTC. Translated, it gives CASSRRSDISYEQFF.